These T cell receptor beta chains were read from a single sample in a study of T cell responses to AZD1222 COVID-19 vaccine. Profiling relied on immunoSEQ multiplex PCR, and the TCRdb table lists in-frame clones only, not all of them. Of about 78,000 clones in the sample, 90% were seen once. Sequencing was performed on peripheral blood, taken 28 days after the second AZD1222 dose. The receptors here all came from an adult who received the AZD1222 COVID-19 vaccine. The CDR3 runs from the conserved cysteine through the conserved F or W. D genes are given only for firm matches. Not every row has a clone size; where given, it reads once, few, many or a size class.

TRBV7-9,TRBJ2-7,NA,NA,TGTGCCAGCAGCTTAGGGGACCGGGACTACGAGCAGTACTTC,CASSLGDRDYEQYF
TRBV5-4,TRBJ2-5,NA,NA,TGTGCCAGCAGCTTGGTCCCAGGGACGGGGGAGACCCAGTACTTC,CASSLVPGTGETQYF
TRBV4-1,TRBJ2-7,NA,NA,TGCGCCAGCAGCCGCGAGAGGGCAGAGCCCTACGAGCAGTACTTC,CASSRERAEPYEQYF
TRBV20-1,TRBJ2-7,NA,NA,TGCAGTGCTAGTTCTATGGGGAGTTCGTGGGACGAGCAGTACTTC,CSASSMGSSWDEQYF
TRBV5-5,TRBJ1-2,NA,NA,TGTGCCAGCAGCTTGGTTTCGGGGTCGGGGCGCTACACCTTC,CASSLVSGSGRYTF
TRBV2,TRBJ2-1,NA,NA,TGTGCCAGCAAAGGGCGGACTTACTCCTACAATGAGCAGTTCTTC,CASKGRTYSYNEQFF
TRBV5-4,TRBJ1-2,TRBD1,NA,TGTGCCAGCAGCCTCACAGGGGCCTATGGCTACACCTTC,CASSLTGAYGYTF
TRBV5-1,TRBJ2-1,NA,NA,TGCGCCAGCAGCGAGGAAAGCTCCTACAATGAGCAGTTCTTC,CASSEESSYNEQFF
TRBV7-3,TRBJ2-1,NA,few,TGTGCCAGCAGCTTCGGGACTGGCAATGAGCAGTTCTTC,CASSFGTGNEQFF
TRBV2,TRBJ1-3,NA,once,TGTGCCAGCTCAGGGTTGGGCACCATATATTTT,CASSGLGTIYF
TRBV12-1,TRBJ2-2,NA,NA,TGTGCCAGCAGCTGGACGGGACAGGGGACTCGAGGCACCGGGGAGCTGTTTTTT,CASSWTGQGTRGTGELFF
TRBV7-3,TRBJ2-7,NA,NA,TGTGCCAGCAGCTTACTAGCTCGCGACGAGCAGTACTTC,CASSLLARDEQYF
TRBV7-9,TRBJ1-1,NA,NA,TGTGCCAGCAGCTTAGCCCCCGGGAACACTGAAGCTTTCTTT,CASSLAPGNTEAFF
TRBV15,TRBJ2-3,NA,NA,TGTGCCACCAGCAGAGATGGTCGGTCTAGCACAGATACGCAGTATTTT,CATSRDGRSSTDTQYF
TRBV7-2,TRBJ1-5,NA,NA,TGTGCCAGCAGCCCGACTGCGGATCAGCCCCAGCATTTT,CASSPTADQPQHF
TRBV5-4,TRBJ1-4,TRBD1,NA,TGTGCCAGCAGCTTGGTGACAGGGACCGGTGAAAAACTGTTTTTT,CASSLVTGTGEKLFF
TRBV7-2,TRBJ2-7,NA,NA,TGTGCCAGCAGCTTAGGGGTCCCCTCTTACGAGCAGTACTTC,CASSLGVPSYEQYF
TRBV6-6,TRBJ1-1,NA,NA,TGTGCCACGACCCACAGGGTCACTGAAGCTTTCTTT,CATTHRVTEAFF
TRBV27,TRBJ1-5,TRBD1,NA,TGTGCCAGCGGAGGAACAGGGGATCAGCCCCAGCATTTT,CASGGTGDQPQHF
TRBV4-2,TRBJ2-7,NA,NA,TGTGCCAGCAGCCAAGCCTCGGCAGCAGACTACGAGCAGTACTTC,CASSQASAADYEQYF
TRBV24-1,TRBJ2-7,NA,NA,TGTGCCACGAGCTGGGACACCTACGAGCAGTACTTC,CATSWDTYEQYF
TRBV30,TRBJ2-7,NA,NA,TGTGCCTGGATGGTCCGGGAGTGGCCACTGTACGAGCAGTACTTC,CAWMVREWPLYEQYF
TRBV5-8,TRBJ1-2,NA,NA,TGTGCCAGCAGCTCCCAAAACAGGGACTATGGCTACACCTTC,CASSSQNRDYGYTF
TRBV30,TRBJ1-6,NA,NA,TGTGCCTGGACCGAAGAGGTCAATTCACCCCTCCACTTT,CAWTEEVNSPLHF
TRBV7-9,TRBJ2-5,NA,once,TGTGCCAGCAGCCGGACGCGCTACTCTACTCAAGAGACCCAGTACTTC,CASSRTRYSTQETQYF
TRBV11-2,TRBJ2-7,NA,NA,TGTGCCAGCAGCCTTAGAGGCATTTCCTACGAGCAGTACTTC,CASSLRGISYEQYF
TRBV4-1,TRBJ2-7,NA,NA,TGCGCCAGCAGCCAAGAGGATCGGAGCTCCTACGAGCAGTACTTC,CASSQEDRSSYEQYF
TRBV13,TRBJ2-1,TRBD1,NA,TGTGCCTCGGGCAGGGGGCATGTCAATGAGCAGTTCTTC,CASGRGHVNEQFF
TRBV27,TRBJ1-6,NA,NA,TGTGCCAGCAGTTTCGAGGGGACTCTCAACTCCTATAATTCACCCCTCCACTTT,CASSFEGTLNSYNSPLHF
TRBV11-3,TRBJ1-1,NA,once,TGTGCCAGCACCAAAGAAACTGAAGCTTTCTTT,CASTKETEAFF
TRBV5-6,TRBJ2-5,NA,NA,TGTGCCAGCAGCCCACCGGGACCCCAGGCAGAGACCCAGTACTTC,CASSPPGPQAETQYF
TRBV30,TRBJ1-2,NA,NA,TGTGCCTGGAGATCATCTAGGTCCTATGGCTACACCTTC,CAWRSSRSYGYTF
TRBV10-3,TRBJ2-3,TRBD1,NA,TGTGCCATCAGTGGGACCAGGGGGGACAGGGGAACAGATACGCAGTATTTT,CAISGTRGDRGTDTQYF
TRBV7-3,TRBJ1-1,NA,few,TGTGCCAGCAGCCTCACGGAGGGCACTGAAGCTTTCTTT,CASSLTEGTEAFF
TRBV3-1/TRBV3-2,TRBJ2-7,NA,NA,TGTGCCAGCAGTGACACGTCCTACGAGCAGTACTTC,CASSDTSYEQYF
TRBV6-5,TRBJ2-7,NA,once,TGTGCCAGCAGGGGGTCAGGGGCCTACGAGCAGTACTTC,CASRGSGAYEQYF
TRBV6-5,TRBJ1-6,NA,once,TGTGCCAGCAGTTCAGGAAGCTCCTATAATTCACCCCTCCACTTT,CASSSGSSYNSPLHF
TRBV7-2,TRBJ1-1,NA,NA,TGTGCCAGCAGCTCCGTGCTTCGTCGGAACACTGAAGCTTTCTTT,CASSSVLRRNTEAFF
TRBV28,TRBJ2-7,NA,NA,TGTGCCAGCAGTAAGGGAAAGGCCGAGCAGTACTTC,CASSKGKAEQYF
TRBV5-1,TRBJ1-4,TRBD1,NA,TGCGCCAGCAGCCCGGGACAGACTGCAACTAATGAAAAACTGTTTTTT,CASSPGQTATNEKLFF
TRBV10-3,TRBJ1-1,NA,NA,TGTGCCATCAGTGGCCCCGGGACTGGAGGCGCTGAAGCTTTCTTT,CAISGPGTGGAEAFF